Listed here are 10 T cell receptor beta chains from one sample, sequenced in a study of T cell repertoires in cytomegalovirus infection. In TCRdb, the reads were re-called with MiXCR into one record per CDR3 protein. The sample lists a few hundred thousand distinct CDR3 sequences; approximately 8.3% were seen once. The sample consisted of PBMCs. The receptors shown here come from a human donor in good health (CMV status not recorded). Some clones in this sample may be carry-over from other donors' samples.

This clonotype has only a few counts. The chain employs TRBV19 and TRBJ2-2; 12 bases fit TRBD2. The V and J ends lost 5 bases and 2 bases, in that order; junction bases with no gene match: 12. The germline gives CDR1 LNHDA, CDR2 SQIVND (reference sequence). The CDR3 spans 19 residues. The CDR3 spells CASSSIRTSGELNTGELFF. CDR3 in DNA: TGTGCCAGTAGTTCGATTCGGACTAGCGGGGAATTAAACACCGGGGAGCTGTTTTTT.

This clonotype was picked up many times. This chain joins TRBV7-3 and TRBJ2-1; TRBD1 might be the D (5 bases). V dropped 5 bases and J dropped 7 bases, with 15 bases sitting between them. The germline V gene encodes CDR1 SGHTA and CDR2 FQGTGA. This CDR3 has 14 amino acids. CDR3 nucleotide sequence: TGTGCCAGCAGCCCCCGCAGGGATAGAAATGAGCAGTTCTTC. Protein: CASSPRRDRNEQFF.

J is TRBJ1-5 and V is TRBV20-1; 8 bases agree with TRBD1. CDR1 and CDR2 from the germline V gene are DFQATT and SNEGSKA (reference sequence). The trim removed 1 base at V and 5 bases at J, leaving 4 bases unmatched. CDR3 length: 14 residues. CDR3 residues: CSARGTGNDQPQHF. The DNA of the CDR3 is TGCAGTGCTAGAGGGACAGGGAACGATCAGCCCCAGCATTTT.

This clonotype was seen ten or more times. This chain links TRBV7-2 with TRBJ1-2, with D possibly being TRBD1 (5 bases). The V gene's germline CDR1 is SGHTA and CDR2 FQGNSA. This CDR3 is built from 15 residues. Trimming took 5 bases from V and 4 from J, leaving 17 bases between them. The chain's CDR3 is CASSPAGDVGYGYTF. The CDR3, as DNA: TGTGCCAGCAGCCCCGCCGGGGACGTGGGCTATGGCTACACCTTC.

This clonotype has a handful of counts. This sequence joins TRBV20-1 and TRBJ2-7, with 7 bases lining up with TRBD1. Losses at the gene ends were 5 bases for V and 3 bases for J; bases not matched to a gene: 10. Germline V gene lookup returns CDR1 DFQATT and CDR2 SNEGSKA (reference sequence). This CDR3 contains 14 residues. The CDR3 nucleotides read TGCAGTGCTCAGGACCGGGACAGTCTCTACGAGCAGTACTTC. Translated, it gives CSAQDRDSLYEQYF.

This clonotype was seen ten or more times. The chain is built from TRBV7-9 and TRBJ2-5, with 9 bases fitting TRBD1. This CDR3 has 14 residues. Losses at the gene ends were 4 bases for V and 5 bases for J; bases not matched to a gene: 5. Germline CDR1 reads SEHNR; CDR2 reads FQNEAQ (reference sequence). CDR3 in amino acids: CASSSRDRDETQYF. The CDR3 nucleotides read TGTGCCAGCAGCTCCCGGGACAGGGATGAGACCCAGTACTTC. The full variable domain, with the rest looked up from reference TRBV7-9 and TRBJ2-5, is DTGVSQNPRHKITKRGQNVTFRCDPISEHNRLYWYRQTLGQGPEFLTYFQNEAQLEKSRLLSDRFSAERPKGSFSTLEIQRTEQGDSAMYLCASSSRDRDETQYFGPGTRLLVL.

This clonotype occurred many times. CDR3 nucleotides: TGTGCCAGCAGTGAGCTCGGACAGCTAACTGAAGCTTTCTTT. Its protein is CASSELGQLTEAFF. The chain joins TRBV2 to TRBJ1-1, with TRBD1 as a possible D gene (6 bases). The CDR3 covers 14 residues. CDR1 is SNHLY, CDR2 FYNNEI, per germline. V lost 3 bases and J lost 5, with 13 bases in between.

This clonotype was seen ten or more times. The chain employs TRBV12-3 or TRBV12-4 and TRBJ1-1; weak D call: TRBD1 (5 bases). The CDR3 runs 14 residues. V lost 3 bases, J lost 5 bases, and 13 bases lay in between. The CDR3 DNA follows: TGTGCCAGCAGTTTTCAGGGAACTCGTACTGAAGCTTTCTTT. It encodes CASSFQGTRTEAFF.

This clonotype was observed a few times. CDR3 nucleotides: TGCGCCAGCGGGGGGGGGACTGAAGCTTTCTTT. Its protein product is CASGGGTEAFF. The V call is TRBV5-1, the J call TRBJ1-1, with TRBD1 as a possible D gene (5 bases). V was cut by 7 bases and J by 5 bases, with 9 bases left in between. Germline CDR1 is SGHRS and CDR2 is YFSETQ. The CDR3 totals 11 residues.

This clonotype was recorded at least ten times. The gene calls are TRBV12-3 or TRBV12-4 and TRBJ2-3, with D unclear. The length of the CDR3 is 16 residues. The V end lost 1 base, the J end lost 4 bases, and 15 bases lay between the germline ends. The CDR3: CASSLGTVSAADTQYF. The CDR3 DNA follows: TGTGCCAGCAGTTTAGGTACGGTTTCTGCGGCAGATACGCAGTATTTT.